A selection of T cell receptor beta chains follows, all from one sample in a study of response to subunit inactivated influenza vaccine. TCRdb used MiXCR to reprocess the RT-PCR reads, holding one entry per CDR3 protein. The data contain just under 550,000 distinct CDR3 sequences, approximately 20% of them singletons. These data also featured in a second study, about T cells expressing NK-cell markers.

The sample here was CD4+ T cells sorted from PBMCs, taken 11 to 12 days after vaccination. The receptor set was obtained from a man aged 45-60 years who received an inactivated influenza vaccine. Each CDR3 is given with its conserved first and last residue. Each record gives: CDR3 length, D gene, clone size, V gene, J gene, CDR3 protein, CDR3 DNA. The D gene is left open where the match is weak. Clone sizes are given selectively: once, few, many, or a class where the clone is expanded.

14	TRBD2	NA	TRBV19	TRBJ2-7	CASNRGTSENEQYF	TGTGCCAGTAATCGGGGGACTAGCGAGAACGAGCAGTACTTC
15	TRBD2	NA	TRBV5-1	TRBJ2-7	CASSPPGGDSYEQYF	TGCGCCAGCAGTCCCCCGGGGGGGGACTCCTACGAGCAGTACTTC
14	NA	NA	TRBV18	TRBJ1-2	CASSPPLSDYGYTF	TGTGCCAGCTCACCACCGTTATCAGACTATGGCTACACCTTC
14	TRBD1	NA	TRBV6-2/TRBV6-3	TRBJ1-1	CASKRTGVNTEAFF	TGTGCCAGCAAACGGACAGGGGTGAACACTGAAGCTTTCTTT
15	NA	NA	TRBV6-5	TRBJ2-7	CASSYSTTGTYEQYF	TGTGCCAGCAGTTACTCCACCACGGGGACCTACGAGCAGTACTTC
14	TRBD2	NA	TRBV18	TRBJ2-1	CASSPSSQRGEQFF	TGTGCCAGCTCACCAAGCTCGCAGCGGGGGGAGCAGTTCTTC
14	TRBD1	few	TRBV2	TRBJ2-1	CASSHGQGSNEQFF	TGTGCCAGCAGTCACGGACAGGGGTCGAATGAGCAGTTCTTC
11	NA	NA	TRBV28	TRBJ2-7	CASSIQYEQYF	TGTGCCAGCAGTATACAGTACGAGCAGTACTTC
15	NA	NA	TRBV10-3	TRBJ1-5	CAISDIALSNQPQHF	TGTGCCATCAGTGATATCGCTCTAAGCAATCAGCCCCAGCATTTT
16	NA	few	TRBV5-1	TRBJ1-1	CASSLGPASDGTEAFF	TGCGCCAGCAGCTTGGGGCCTGCCTCTGACGGCACTGAAGCTTTCTTT
16	NA	NA	TRBV7-8	TRBJ2-2	CASSSSSGLETGELFF	TGTGCCAGCAGCTCTAGCTCGGGACTCGAAACCGGGGAGCTGTTTTTT
15	NA	few	TRBV20-1	TRBJ2-7	CSARDFSGSSYEQYF	TGCAGTGCTAGAGATTTTTCCGGGAGCTCCTACGAGCAGTACTTC
14	TRBD2	few	TRBV20-1	TRBJ2-7	CSAQTSGGPYEQYF	TGCAGTGCTCAGACTAGCGGGGGCCCCTACGAGCAGTACTTC
15	TRBD2	few	TRBV14	TRBJ2-1	CASSHLAGGDNEQFF	TGTGCCAGCAGCCACCTAGCGGGAGGAGACAATGAGCAGTTCTTC
17	TRBD1	NA	TRBV18	TRBJ2-6	CASSPGQSLSGANVLTF	TGTGCCAGCTCACCGGGACAGTCTCTCTCTGGGGCCAACGTCCTGACTTTC
14	TRBD2	few	TRBV12-3/TRBV12-4	TRBJ2-3	CASFLAGGPDTQYF	TGTGCCAGCTTCCTAGCGGGGGGCCCAGATACGCAGTATTTT
12	TRBD1	NA	TRBV6-5	TRBJ2-7	CASRTGDGEQYF	TGTGCCAGCAGAACAGGGGACGGTGAGCAGTACTTC
12	NA	few	TRBV10-3	TRBJ2-5	CAIARGGETQYF	TGTGCCATCGCCCGCGGCGGAGAGACCCAGTACTTC
13	TRBD1	NA	TRBV25-1	TRBJ1-2	CASSTGGKYGYTF	TGTGCCAGCAGCACAGGGGGCAAGTATGGCTACACCTTC
13	NA	NA	TRBV10-3	TRBJ2-2	CAVQDGNTGELFF	TGTGCCGTGCAAGACGGGAACACCGGGGAGCTGTTTTTT
14	NA	few	TRBV9	TRBJ1-1	CASSPSNLNTEAFF	TGTGCCAGCAGCCCCTCCAACCTGAACACTGAAGCTTTCTTT
15	NA	NA	TRBV4-3	TRBJ1-4	CASSQAGSTNEKLFF	TGCGCCAGCAGCCAAGCGGGATCAACTAATGAAAAACTGTTTTTT
15	TRBD2	NA	TRBV20-1	TRBJ2-5	CSAWTFGRAGETQYF	TGCAGTGCTTGGACATTCGGGAGGGCAGGGGAGACCCAGTACTTC
14	NA	NA	TRBV7-8	TRBJ2-3	CASSLTDRSDTQYF	TGTGCCAGCAGCTTAACCGACAGGTCGGATACGCAGTATTTT
14	NA	few	TRBV10-3	TRBJ2-7	CAISGGGSSYEQYF	TGTGCCATCTCAGGGGGCGGGAGCTCCTACGAGCAGTACTTC
15	TRBD1	NA	TRBV24-1	TRBJ2-7	CATSDSGTGKYEQYF	TGTGCCACCAGTGATTCAGGGACAGGGAAGTACGAGCAGTACTTC
13	NA	NA	TRBV6-1	TRBJ1-1	CASSVRLDTEAFF	TGTGCCAGCAGTGTTCGCCTCGACACTGAAGCTTTCTTT
15	TRBD1	NA	TRBV12-3/TRBV12-4	TRBJ1-1	CASSFPDRARTEAFF	TGTGCCAGCAGTTTCCCAGACAGGGCGCGCACTGAAGCTTTCTTT